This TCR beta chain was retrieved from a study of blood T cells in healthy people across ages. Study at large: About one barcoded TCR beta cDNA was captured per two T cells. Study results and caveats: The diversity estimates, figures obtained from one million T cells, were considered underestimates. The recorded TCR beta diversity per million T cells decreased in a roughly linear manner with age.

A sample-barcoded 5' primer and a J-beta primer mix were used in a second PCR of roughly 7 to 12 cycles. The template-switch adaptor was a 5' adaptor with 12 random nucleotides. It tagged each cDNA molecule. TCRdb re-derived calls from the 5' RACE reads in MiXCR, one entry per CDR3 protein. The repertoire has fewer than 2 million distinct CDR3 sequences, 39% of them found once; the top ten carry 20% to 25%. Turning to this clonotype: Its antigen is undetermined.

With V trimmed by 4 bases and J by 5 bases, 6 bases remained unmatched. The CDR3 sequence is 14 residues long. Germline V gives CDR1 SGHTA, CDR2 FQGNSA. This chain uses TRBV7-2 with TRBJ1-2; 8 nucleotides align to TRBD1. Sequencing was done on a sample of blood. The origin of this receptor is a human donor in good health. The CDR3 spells CASSWTGLRYGYTF. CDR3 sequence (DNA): TGTGCCAGCAGCTGGACAGGGCTACGATATGGCTACACCTTC.